This T cell receptor beta chain derives from a study of blood T cell repertoires in COVID-19. CDR1 is MGHRA and CDR2 is YSYEKL in the germline V gene. The length of the CDR3 is 16 residues. After removal of 4 bases from V and 0 bases from J, the junction contained 8 bases not matched to a gene. The method was immunoSEQ multiplex PCR; TCRdb's version includes in-frame clones alone and lacks a portion of them. Seen here are 40,000 to 50,000 clones, more than 85% observed once, and the top ten hold 5% to 6%. Material: peripheral blood. The chain combines TRBV4-1 with TRBJ2-7; the match to TRBD2 covers 8 bases. This receptor was obtained from a middle-aged man with active COVID-19. CDR3 loop: CASSPSSSGPSYEQYF. CDR3 sequence (DNA): TGCGCCAGCAGCCCCTCATCTAGCGGGCCCTCCTACGAGCAGTACTTC.